This TCR beta chain is drawn from a study of blood T cell repertoires in COVID-19. Study information: Donors in the United States, Italy and Spain gave samples during acute or convalescent COVID-19. PBMCs, B-cell-depleted T cells, or T cells provided the cDNA or gDNA that made up the material.

Germline CDR1 DFQATT, CDR2 SNEGSKA (reference sequence). CDR3 length equals 17 residues. V shed 3 bases and J 6 bases; nucleotides not matched to a gene: 9. As handled by the study authors: From reference gene primer amplification, estimates of nucleated cell counts were derived. Using immunoSEQ multiplex PCR, the repertoire was profiled, and TCRdb retains in-frame clones only, with some absent. The V and J calls and clone size were taken over from that table, and D and trimming were inferred from the DNA. The table includes 78,000 or so clones, about four fifths detected once. The V call is TRBV20-1, the J call TRBJ2-4; 15 bases match TRBD2. The sequenced material came from peripheral blood. The clonotype comes from a human donor in a cohort sampled during active COVID-19. CDR3 DNA sequence: TGCAGTGCTAGTGCGGGACTAGCGGGAGGAGCCGGAAACATTCAGTACTTC. Amino acid sequence: CSASAGLAGGAGNIQYF.